The 14 T cell receptor beta chains below all came from one sample that was sequenced in a study of T-cell reconstitution after alpha-beta-depleted transplantation in children. For TCRbeta, the library was prepared with unique molecular identifiers. TCRdb re-analysed the PCR reads in MiXCR, keeping a single row per CDR3 protein. Of some 120,000 distinct CDR3 sequences detected, about 9.9% appear once; the ten largest clones hold more than 20%. The sequencing used PBMCs, mostly from graft donor cells, collected 180 days after TCRalphabeta/CD19-depleted stem cell transplant. The receptor source for this set is a girl under two years old who had a stem cell transplant for combined immunodeficiency, so the T cells may come from the graft donor.

V is TRBV7-2 and J is TRBJ2-1; D might be TRBD2 (6 bases). Trimming pared 3 bases from V and 5 bases from J, leaving 11 bases between. Germline CDR1 SGHTA, CDR2 FQGNSA. This CDR3 has 14 residues. In DNA form, the CDR3 reads TGTGCCAGCAGCTTGATGCTAGCGAACAATGAGCAGTTCTTC. Its protein product is CASSLMLANNEQFF.

The rearrangement links TRBV23-1 to TRBJ2-5, with D possibly TRBD1 on 5 matching bases. TRBV23-1 is recorded as an ORF, its role being uncertain. This CDR3 has 15 amino acids. The V and J ends lost 2 bases and 0 bases respectively, with 10 bases between them. The CDR3 sequence: CASSQQGFDQETQYF. For the CDR3, the DNA is TGCGCCAGCAGTCAACAGGGTTTCGACCAAGAGACCCAGTACTTC.

This clonotype was observed many times. The CDR3 coding sequence is TGTGCCAGCAGCTTTGACAGGGGACCAACAGATACGCAGTATTTT. It encodes CASSFDRGPTDTQYF. The chain carries TRBV7-8 and TRBJ2-3; TRBD1 aligns across 8 bases. The CDR3 runs to 15 residues. Trimming cost V 3 bases and J 3 bases; bases outside gene matches: 5. The germline V gene encodes CDR1 SGHVS and CDR2 FQNEAQ.

At least ten counts were recorded for this clonotype. This sequence joins TRBV12-3 or TRBV12-4 and TRBJ2-7; 10 positions agree with TRBD1. V trimming: 4 bases; J trimming: 2 bases; junction bases outside the gene matches: 2. There are 14 residues in the CDR3. CDR3 DNA sequence: TGTGCCAGCAGTTCCGGACAGGGGGCCTACGAGCAGTACTTC. This sequence encodes CASSSGQGAYEQYF.

The chain joins TRBV10-3 to TRBJ1-5; D gene ambiguous. Germline V gene data show CDR1 as ENHRY and CDR2 as SYGVKD. This CDR3 has 13 residues. The V and J ends lost 5 bases and 6 bases respectively, with 11 bases between them. The CDR3 reads CAISSAESQPQHF. CDR3 nucleotide sequence: TGTGCCATCAGTTCGGCCGAGAGTCAGCCCCAGCATTTT.

The J gene is TRBJ2-2, the V gene TRBV7-9; possible D gene TRBD2, 6 bases. The CDR3 is 17 amino acids. Germline V gene lookup returns CDR1 SEHNR and CDR2 FQNEAQ (reference sequence). Trimming pared 1 base from V and 4 bases from J, leaving 16 bases between. Written as DNA, the CDR3 is TGTGCCAGCAGCTTAGAAGGCGGGGACGACGCCACCGGGGAGCTGTTTTTT. This gives the protein CASSLEGGDDATGELFF.

This clonotype turned up a few times. This chain connects TRBV18 to TRBJ1-2; D is unclear. V lost 1 base to trimming and J lost 1 base, with 10 bases between them. CDR1 and CDR2 (germline): KGHSH, LQKENI. This CDR3 has 15 amino acids. CDR3 in amino acids: CASSPLADYNYGYTF. The CDR3 DNA is TGTGCCAGCTCACCACTGGCTGATTATAACTATGGCTACACCTTC. The full variable domain, its missing parts supplied by reference TRBV18 and TRBJ1-2, is NAGVMQNPRHLVRRRGQEARLRCSPMKGHSHVYWYRQLPEEGLKFMVYLQKENIIDESGMPKERFSAEFPKEGPSILRIQQVVRGDSAAYFCASSPLADYNYGYTFGSGTRLTVV.

V and J are TRBV29-1 and TRBJ1-6; 9 nucleotides agree with TRBD1. Per the germline V gene, CDR1 is SQVTM and CDR2 is ANQGSEA. V trimming: 6 bases; J trimming: 7 bases; junction bases outside the gene matches: 4. CDR3 length: 13 amino acids. The CDR3 spells CSVRQGGNSPLHF. The CDR3 region has the DNA TGCAGCGTGCGACAGGGGGGGAATTCACCCCTCCACTTT.

This clonotype showed up many times. The chain joins TRBV28 to TRBJ1-4, with 7 bases that match TRBD1. Germline V gene data show CDR1 as MDHEN and CDR2 as SYDVKM. There are 15 residues in the CDR3. Losses at the gene ends were 1 base for V and 7 bases for J; bases not matched to a gene: 6. Here the CDR3 DNA reads TGTGCCAGCAGTTTATTGGCCAGGGGGACTGAAAAACTGTTTTTT. Its protein product is CASSLLARGTEKLFF.

The chain carries TRBV4-3 and TRBJ2-7; a possible D gene is TRBD1 (6 bases). Trimming shortened V by 0 bases and J by 0 bases, and 15 bases separated the two germline ends. The CDR3 extends over 17 amino acids. Per germline, CDR1 LGHNA and CDR2 YSLEER. The CDR3 DNA is TGCGCCAGCAGCCAAGATTTCTATGACAGGTACTCCTACGAGCAGTACTTC. This encodes CASSQDFYDRYSYEQYF.

At least ten counts were recorded for this clonotype. This chain joins TRBV20-1 and TRBJ1-1; D may be TRBD1 (5 bases). The CDR3 extends over 15 amino acids. Trimming removed 6 bases from V and 1 base from J, with 18 bases in between. Germline values: CDR1 DFQATT, CDR2 SNEGSKA (reference sequence). In DNA form, the CDR3 reads TGCAGTGCCCCGAGGGACCCCTGGGCGAACACTGAAGCTTTCTTT. It codes for CSAPRDPWANTEAFF.

There are a few counts of this clonotype. The chain carries TRBV11-2 and TRBJ1-5; maybe TRBD1 (6 bases). This CDR3 is 15 amino acids long. Germline CDR1 SGHAT, CDR2 FQNNGV. The V end lost 5 bases, the J end lost 2 bases, and 13 bases lay between the germline ends. CDR3 in DNA: TGTGCCAGCAGCCTCGGGCCAGGGGGCAATCAGCCCCAGCATTTT. It yields the protein CASSLGPGGNQPQHF.

In this sample, this clonotype turned up many times. The gene calls are TRBV20-1 and TRBJ1-2; TRBD1 matches at 9 bases. The CDR3 runs 14 residues. CDR1 and CDR2 (germline): DFQATT, SNEGSKA (reference sequence). J was trimmed by 0 bases and V by 2 bases; bases with no gene match: 1. The CDR3 loop is CSARRQGANYGYTF. The CDR3, as DNA: TGCAGTGCTAGAAGACAGGGGGCTAACTATGGCTACACCTTC.

This chain links TRBV20-1 with TRBJ2-2, with D possibly matching TRBD2 (6 bases). V lost 1 base, J lost 7 bases, and 10 bases lay in between. The CDR3 covers 13 residues. Germline V gives CDR1 DFQATT, CDR2 SNEGSKA (reference sequence). CDR3 in amino acids: CSARVRGGGELFF. In DNA form, the CDR3 reads TGCAGTGCTAGAGTTAGGGGAGGCGGGGAGCTGTTTTTT.